Listed below are T cell receptor beta chains from one sample, sequenced in a study of blood T cell repertoires in COVID-19. The assay was immunoSEQ multiplex PCR, and TCRdb's table has in-frame clones only and misses some. The table shows roughly 25,000 clones, with 85% to 90% occurring only once. Sequenced: peripheral blood. Receptors were obtained from a woman older than 75 with acute or convalescent COVID-19. Each CDR3 is given with its conserved first and last residue.

j_call v_call cdr3_length cdr3_aa
TRBJ1-1 TRBV4-3 15 CASSPGQISNTEAFF
TRBJ1-5 TRBV2 15 CASSQSPTGNQPQHF
TRBJ2-3 TRBV7-2 14 CASSPRLVRDTQYF
TRBJ1-2 TRBV12-3/TRBV12-4 12 CASNWGGYGYTF
TRBJ1-4 TRBV29-1 14 CSAAPGQGHEKLFF
TRBJ2-1 TRBV4-3 18 CASSQAWLGGRGANEQFF
TRBJ1-1 TRBV9 15 CASSGPGQANTEAFF
TRBJ2-3 TRBV29-1 15 CSVEGWDRGADTQYF
TRBJ2-2 TRBV11-2 15 CASSWTGGYTGELFF
TRBJ1-2 TRBV6-5 14 CASSRQGLGYGYTF
TRBJ1-1 TRBV6-2/TRBV6-3 16 CASSYSPRTGNTEAFF
TRBJ1-2 TRBV30 16 CAWSVLWTGQRSGYTF
TRBJ2-3 TRBV27 15 CASSRASGGKITQYF
TRBJ2-7 TRBV2 14 CASTEGTVTYEQYF
TRBJ1-5 TRBV6-5 13 CASSKDSNKPQHF
TRBJ1-2 TRBV6-5 14 CATAQSGTGDGYTF
TRBJ2-1 TRBV19 17 CASSSGGLAGLYNEQFF
TRBJ1-1 TRBV4-3 13 CASSQGVRTEAFF
TRBJ1-2 TRBV7-9 14 CASSLQGADYGYTF
TRBJ1-2 TRBV7-9 12 CASGGGNYGYTF